Detailed here is one T cell receptor (beta chain). Its specificity is unknown. The data stem from a study of beta chain features in type 1 diabetes. The CDR3 has 14 residues. The ends lost 0 bases at V and 6 bases at J; junction bases unmatched: 6. The germline CDR1 and CDR2 sequences are GTSNPN and SVGIG (reference sequence). The purity of all sorted populations exceeded 95%. Study-level results: A PCR bias possibly favoring shorter templates would apply equally to patients and controls. VDJ junctions from type 1 diabetes patients carried fewer insertions and larger deletions. Type 1 diabetes patients had TCRB CDR3s that were shorter (moderately but significantly so) in all four CD4+ subsets.

TCRB transcripts that were expressed got sequenced, as all of the isolated RNA had been reverse transcribed. Sequencing was performed with immunoSEQ multiplex PCR; in TCRdb, only in-frame clones are kept and a portion is missing. In the table there are roughly 260,000 clones, about a tenth of which are singletons. The sample taken for sequencing was naive CD4+ T cells from blood. The TCR originated in a man aged 25 to 40 with type 1 diabetes. This chain links TRBV30 with TRBJ2-3, with 7 bases lining up with TRBD2. The CDR3 coding sequence is TGTGCCTGGAGTGTACAGAGCGGGGCGGATACGCAGTATTTT. As protein: CAWSVQSGADTQYF.